One sample yielded the 32 T cell receptor beta chains listed below, sequenced in a study of cytomegalovirus exposure and HLA in healthy donors. The study ran its PCR with 60 Vbeta and 13 Jbeta primers. The data were produced by immunoSEQ multiplex PCR, yet TCRdb's version contains in-frame clones alone and is incomplete. The sample lists 130,000 to 150,000 clones; around 67% were seen once. Sequencing was done on a sample of PBMCs. The source is a woman between 18 and 29 years old in good health and CMV-seronegative.

The chain employs TRBV4-2 and TRBJ2-5, with TRBD2 matching over 10 bases. CDR3 length equals 16 residues. Losses at the gene ends were 3 bases for V and 1 base for J; bases not matched to a gene: 5. CDR1 is LGHNA and CDR2 is YNFKEQ in the germline V gene. CDR3 region: CASSHGSGGVQETQYF. In nucleotides, the CDR3 is TGTGCCAGCAGCCATGGGAGCGGGGGGGTCCAAGAGACCCAGTACTTC.

This chain joins TRBV5-4 and TRBJ1-2; D might be TRBD1 (5 bases). Trimming cost V 4 bases and J 2 bases, with 6 bases left between them. Germline V lookup: CDR1 SGHNT, CDR2 YYREEE (reference sequence). This CDR3 comprises 12 residues. This CDR3 is CASSRGNYGYTF. CDR3 bases: TGTGCCAGCAGCCGGGGGAACTATGGCTACACCTTC. Using reference TRBV5-4 and TRBJ1-2 for the parts outside the CDR3, the full variable domain is ETGVTQSPTHLIKTRGQQVTLRCSSQSGHNTVSWYQQALGQGPQFIFQYYREEENGRGNFPPRFSGLQFPNYSSELNVNALELDDSALYLCASSRGNYGYTFGSGTRLTVV.

This chain uses TRBV10-3 with TRBJ2-5, with 12 positions matching TRBD2. Germline V lookup: CDR1 ENHRY, CDR2 SYGVKD. The CDR3 is 13 amino acids. The V gene end was trimmed by 10 bases and the J gene end by 3 bases; junction bases not matched to a gene: 3. CDR3 protein: CATRLAGEETQYF. CDR3 in DNA: TGTGCCACCAGACTAGCGGGGGAAGAGACCCAGTACTTC.

This clone was observed a few times. This chain connects TRBV7-9 to TRBJ2-3, with 12 bases identical to TRBD2. The germline CDR1 and CDR2 sequences are SEHNR and FQNEAQ (reference sequence). The CDR3 contains 15 residues. J was trimmed by 5 bases and V by 3 bases; bases with no gene match: 3. CDR3 sequence (DNA): TGTGCCAGCAGCTTCCTAGCGGGGGGGCTAGATACGCAGTATTTT. This translates into CASSFLAGGLDTQYF.

The chain recombines TRBV11-2 with TRBJ2-3; 13 bases map to TRBD2. CDR1 and CDR2 from the germline V gene are SGHAT and FQNNGV. The CDR3 loop spans 17 amino acids. V lost 5 bases and J lost 7; bases outside the gene matches: 12. CDR3 amino acids: CASSPRPTSGGAHTQYF. As DNA, the CDR3 is TGTGCCAGCAGCCCGAGACCCACTAGCGGGGGGGCCCATACGCAGTATTTT.

The chain links TRBV28 to TRBJ2-7; weak D call: TRBD1 (6 bases). From germline, CDR1 is MDHEN and CDR2 SYDVKM. This CDR3 comprises 14 residues. The V and J ends lost 5 bases and 1 base respectively, with 12 bases between them. CDR3 sequence (DNA): TGTGCCAGCAGTGAGGAGACAGGTTCCTACGAGCAGTACGTC. This codes for CASSEETGSYEQYV.

The genes are TRBV29-1 and TRBJ2-1; TRBD2 is a possible D gene (5 bases). Germline lookup yields CDR1 SQVTM and CDR2 ANQGSEA. The CDR3 contains 13 residues. V was shortened by 8 bases and J by 5 bases, with 16 bases between the two germline ends. Here the CDR3 reads CSIFGMDHNEQFF. The CDR3 bases are TGCAGCATCTTCGGGATGGATCACAATGAGCAGTTCTTC.

This rearrangement joins TRBV5-8 to TRBJ1-4; D uncertain. Trimming removed 2 bases from V and 4 bases from J, with 3 bases in between. Per germline, CDR1 SGHTS and CDR2 YDEGEE. The CDR3 has 12 amino acids. CDR3 sequence: CASSFFNEKLFF. The CDR3 DNA reads as TGTGCCAGCAGCTTCTTTAATGAAAAACTGTTTTTT.

The chain is built from TRBV19 and TRBJ1-1; TRBD1 matches at 7 bases. The CDR3 is 11 residues long. In germline, CDR1 is LNHDA, CDR2 SQIVND (reference sequence). V lost 10 bases to trimming and J lost 11 bases; unmatched junction nucleotides: 10. The CDR3 nucleotides are TGTGCCACCCGACAGGGCGAAGTGGCTTTCTTT. This gives the protein CATRQGEVAFF.

This chain links TRBV5-4 with TRBJ2-5, with 9 bases aligning to TRBD2. V lost 1 base and J lost 6; bases outside the gene matches: 4. This CDR3 has 14 residues. Germline V gene sequence: CDR1 SGHNT, CDR2 YYREEE (reference sequence). DNA of the CDR3: TGTGCCAGCAGCTTGAATAGCGGGAGCAAGACCCAGTACTTC. Translating gives CASSLNSGSKTQYF.

This chain links TRBV7-2 with TRBJ1-5, with TRBD1 as a possible D gene (6 bases). CDR1 and CDR2 from the germline V gene are SGHTA and FQGNSA. This CDR3 contains 18 residues. Between the trimmed V and J ends, which lost 1 base and 0 bases, there was a span of 16 bases. The CDR3 spells CASSLGIAGGHSNQPQHF. The CDR3 DNA reads TGTGCCAGCAGCTTAGGGATTGCGGGGGGCCATAGCAATCAGCCCCAGCATTTT.

The chain has TRBV28 and TRBJ2-2; 7 bases fit TRBD1. The CDR3 spans 15 residues. The germline CDR1 and CDR2 sequences are MDHEN and SYDVKM. The V and J ends lost 6 bases and 6 bases, in that order; junction bases with no gene match: 10. Here the CDR3 reads CASSYDRVGSGELFF. CDR3 coding DNA: TGTGCCAGCAGCTACGACAGGGTTGGGTCCGGGGAGCTGTTTTTT.

This chain connects TRBV18 to TRBJ2-2; D not resolved. Germline V gives CDR1 KGHSH, CDR2 LQKENI. With 4 bases removed from V and 0 bases from J, the gap between germline ends came to 12 bases. The CDR3 totals 16 residues. The CDR3 region has the DNA TGTGCCAGCTCACTTCTGACACGCGCGAACACCGGGGAGCTGTTTTTT. It translates to CASSLLTRANTGELFF.

This sequence joins TRBV7-9 and TRBJ1-3; perhaps TRBD1 as D (5 bases). The CDR3 runs 14 residues. V was trimmed by 1 base and J by 5 bases, leaving 9 bases between them. Germline V gene lookup returns CDR1 SEHNR and CDR2 FQNEAQ (reference sequence). The CDR3: CASSLGAGRNTIYF. As DNA, the CDR3 is TGTGCCAGCAGCTTAGGAGCAGGGAGAAACACCATATATTTT.

V gene TRBV9 combines with J gene TRBJ2-3; 8 positions agree with TRBD2. The CDR3 is 14 amino acids. Germline CDR1 SGDLS, CDR2 YYNGEE. With V trimmed by 6 bases and J by 6 bases, 9 bases remained unmatched. The CDR3 DNA is TGTGCCAGCAATCGGGGGGGGGCCAGTGATACGCAGTATTTT. Translation gives CASNRGGASDTQYF.

This clone was counted only a few times. The sample contains more than one DNA sequence encoding this CDR3. This sequence joins TRBV29-1 and TRBJ2-7, with D maybe TRBD1 (5 bases). V was shortened by 4 bases and J by 5 bases, with 9 bases between the two germline ends. In germline, CDR1 is SQVTM, CDR2 ANQGSEA. This CDR3 comprises 11 residues. This CDR3 reads CSVGQLDEQYF. DNA of the CDR3: TGCAGCGTTGGACAGTTGGACGAGCAGTACTTC.

The chain is built from TRBV29-1 and TRBJ1-3; D possibly corresponds to TRBD1 (5 bases). V lost 8 bases, J lost 7 bases, and 18 bases lay in between. There are 13 residues in the CDR3. Germline CDR1 SQVTM, CDR2 ANQGSEA. The CDR3 DNA is TGCAGCACCCTCGGGGGAAATCGGAACACCATATATTTT. Translated, it gives CSTLGGNRNTIYF.

V gene TRBV27 combines with J gene TRBJ1-2; D possibly corresponds to TRBD1 (6 bases). The CDR3 is 13 residues long. V lost 6 bases and J lost 4, with 12 bases in between. In germline, CDR1 is MNHEY, CDR2 SMNVEV (reference sequence). The CDR3 here is CASRWTVPYGYTF. The DNA of the CDR3 is TGTGCCAGCAGGTGGACAGTTCCCTATGGCTACACCTTC.

This chain uses TRBV5-6 with TRBJ2-7; TRBD2 matches at 8 bases. Germline assignment: CDR1 SGHDT and CDR2 YYEEEE. The length of the CDR3 is 15 residues. The V segment lost 0 bases and the J segment 4 bases; nucleotides outside the gene matches: 6. DNA of the CDR3: TGTGCCAGCAGCTTGGCCCCGGGGGGGGAGTACGAGCAGTACTTC. Translating it yields CASSLAPGGEYEQYF.

A few counts support this clone. This chain uses TRBV5-1 with TRBJ1-3; D gene ambiguous. Trimming pared 2 bases from V and 4 bases from J, leaving 10 bases between. Germline CDR1 and CDR2: SGHRS and YFSETQ. The CDR3 covers 14 residues. CDR3 sequence (DNA): TGCGCCAGCAGCTTAGGAGATAGAGGAAACACCATATATTTT. It yields the protein CASSLGDRGNTIYF.

This clone was recorded a few times. The chain is built from TRBV5-1 and TRBJ1-1; 9 nucleotides match TRBD1. Trimming cost V 7 bases and J 4 bases; bases outside gene matches: 5. CDR3 length: 13 amino acids. Germline values: CDR1 SGHRS, CDR2 YFSETQ. The CDR3 sequence: CASSTGGTTEAFF. The DNA of the CDR3 is TGCGCCAGCTCGACAGGGGGGACCACTGAAGCTTTCTTT.

This clone was detected a few times. V usage is TRBV6-5 and J usage is TRBJ1-1; D is possibly TRBD1 (5 bases). CDR1 and CDR2 (germline): MNHEY, SVGAGI. CDR3 length: 14 amino acids. Trimming removed 0 bases at V and 7 bases at J, with 12 bases between. The CDR3 reads CASSYSVDSLEAFF. In DNA form, the CDR3 reads TGTGCCAGCAGTTACTCAGTAGACAGCCTTGAAGCTTTCTTT.

The V call is TRBV15, the J call TRBJ2-7, with 10 bases aligning to TRBD1. Losses at the gene ends were 6 bases for V and 8 bases for J; bases not matched to a gene: 13. The germline gives CDR1 LNHNV, CDR2 YYDKDF (reference sequence). The CDR3 length is 15 residues. CDR3 nucleotides: TGTGCCACCAGAGCCGCTGTAGGACAGGGGGGGAAGCAGTACTTC. Amino acid sequence: CATRAAVGQGGKQYF. Supplemented by reference TRBV15 and TRBJ2-7, the full variable domain reads DAMVIQNPRYQVTQFGKPVTLSCSQTLNHNVMYWYQQKSSQAPKLLFHYYDKDFNNEADTPDNFQSRRPNTSFCFLDIRSPGLGDTAMYLCATRAAVGQGGKQYFGPGTRLTVT.

The genes are TRBV30 and TRBJ2-1, with 12 bases fitting TRBD2. V lost 0 bases, J lost 3 bases, and 3 bases stayed unmatched. The CDR3 consists of 16 residues. Per germline, CDR1 GTSNPN and CDR2 SVGIG (reference sequence). CDR3 region: CAWSVGTSGFYNEQFF. As DNA, the CDR3 is TGTGCCTGGAGTGTAGGGACTAGCGGGTTCTACAATGAGCAGTTCTTC.

The chain is built from TRBV2 and TRBJ2-1; TRBD1 aligns across 9 bases. This CDR3 spans 15 amino acids. The V segment lost 7 bases and the J segment 5 bases; nucleotides outside the gene matches: 9. Germline CDR1 reads SNHLY; CDR2 reads FYNNEI. CDR3 in DNA: TGTGCCAGCATCATCCGGGACAGGGTAAACAATGAGCAGTTCTTC. This encodes CASIIRDRVNNEQFF.

V gene TRBV5-4 combines with J gene TRBJ1-4, with TRBD1 identical over 7 bases. The germline gives CDR1 SGHNT, CDR2 YYREEE (reference sequence). V lost 4 bases to trimming and J lost 0 bases; unmatched junction nucleotides: 6. This CDR3 region has 16 residues. The CDR3 region has the DNA TGTGCCAGCAGCGTGACAGGGCTATCAACTAATGAAAAACTGTTTTTT. Translated, it gives CASSVTGLSTNEKLFF.

The rearrangement links TRBV11-2 to TRBJ2-3; no firm D call. Germline V gene data show CDR1 as SGHAT and CDR2 as FQNNGV. The CDR3 consists of 13 residues. Between the trimmed V and J ends, which lost 0 bases and 6 bases, there was a span of 7 bases. The CDR3 sequence: CASSLDPMDTQYF. The CDR3 coding sequence is TGTGCCAGCAGCTTAGATCCAATGGATACGCAGTATTTT.

In this sample, this clone turned up once. The chain links TRBV19 to TRBJ1-3, with D perhaps TRBD1 (6 bases). The germline V and J ends were trimmed by 7 bases and 0 bases, with 13 bases remaining between them. The germline gives CDR1 LNHDA, CDR2 SQIVND (reference sequence). The CDR3 is 15 residues long. The CDR3: CASTSGADSGNTIYF. Here the CDR3 DNA reads TGTGCCAGTACCTCAGGGGCAGACTCTGGAAACACCATATATTTT.

The genes are TRBV6-5 and TRBJ2-5, with D possibly TRBD2 on 5 matching bases. Germline V lookup: CDR1 MNHEY, CDR2 SVGAGI. Trimming took 6 bases from V and 2 from J, leaving 13 bases between them. The CDR3 runs to 14 residues. The CDR3 spells CASSTYGEQETQYF. The CDR3 DNA reads as TGTGCCAGCAGCACTTACGGGGAGCAAGAGACCCAGTACTTC.

The rearrangement joins TRBV2 to TRBJ1-1, with TRBD1 as a possible D gene (6 bases). The CDR3 is 13 amino acids. Germline assignment: CDR1 SNHLY and CDR2 FYNNEI. The V end was cut by 7 bases, the J end by 4 bases, with 13 bases between. CDR3 loop: CASITGSRTEAFF. The CDR3 bases are TGTGCCAGCATCACAGGGAGTCGCACTGAAGCTTTCTTT.

This clone has just a few counts. The rearrangement links TRBV30 to TRBJ2-1, with 11 bases lining up with TRBD1. V trimming: 1 base; J trimming: 8 bases; junction bases outside the gene matches: 13. Germline V gene sequence: CDR1 GTSNPN, CDR2 SVGIG (reference sequence). The CDR3 is 17 amino acids. The CDR3 spells CAWSGGAGTGGSDEQFF. DNA of the CDR3: TGTGCCTGGAGTGGTGGGGCTGGGACAGGGGGGTCTGATGAGCAGTTCTTC.

J is TRBJ1-1 and V is TRBV6-5; 7 nucleotides match TRBD1. From germline, CDR1 is MNHEY and CDR2 SVGAGI. CDR3 length: 14 residues. The J segment lost 4 bases and the V segment lost 5 bases, leaving 7 bases of the junction unmatched. The CDR3 DNA follows: TGTGCCAGCAGTGGACAGGTGGGGGTCACTGAAGCTTTCTTT. Amino acids: CASSGQVGVTEAFF.